Sequencing of this T cell receptor beta chain was carried out in a study of HIV-infected patients and healthy controls. The study's findings and limits: HIV-associated CDR3 frequencies dropped significantly during therapy; CMV-associated ones, mostly rising, changed nonsignificantly. In healthy controls, MAIT alpha CDR3s were common; in HIV+ repertoires, severely depleted. Compared with healthy controls, HIV-infected patients showed less CDR3 sharing between individuals.

The trim removed 2 bases at V and 0 bases at J, leaving 3 bases unmatched. The CDR3 length is 15 residues. This clonotype was observed a few times. Its antigen is as yet unknown. Reverse transcription used roughly 450 ng RNA and constant-region primers for alpha and beta. Each of the alpha and beta chains got its own library through chain-specific third strand synthesis with indices. TCRdb reprocessed the 5' RACE reads via MiXCR and lists one record per CDR3 protein. The sample carries under 5,500 distinct CDR3 sequences, 7.5% to 9.5% recorded once. The repertoire came from unfractionated whole blood and reflected all unsorted peripheral T cells.

Sample: blood, taken before antiretroviral therapy. The sequence was collected from an adult with HIV infection. V gene TRBV12-3 or TRBV12-4 combines with J gene TRBJ1-1; the match to TRBD1 covers 7 bases. The CDR3 sequence is CASSLQGVMNTEAFF. For the CDR3, the DNA is TGTGCCAGCAGTTTACAGGGGGTCATGAACACTGAAGCTTTCTTT.